This T cell receptor beta chain comes out of a study of Ad26.COV2.S vaccination and SARS-CoV-2 variants. The assay was immunoSEQ multiplex PCR, and TCRdb's table has in-frame clones only and misses some. The data hold around 450,000 clones, with 80% to 95% observed a single time. Germline-derived CDR1 and CDR2 are KGHSH and LQKENI. The CDR3 runs 16 residues. The J segment lost 7 bases and the V segment lost 3 bases, leaving 10 bases of the junction unmatched. Described treatment: around 19 received Ad26.COV2.S at low or high dose, single or two shots; roughly 5 received placebo; per-sample allocation not given. Sampling happened 63 days after the first vaccine or placebo injection.

The sequencing used peripheral blood, collected in a trial of Ad26.COV2.S vaccine versus placebo. The rearrangement joins TRBV18 to TRBJ2-2, with 8 bases that match TRBD2. The clonotype originates from a person between 18 and 60 years old who received the Ad26.COV2.S COVID-19 vaccine or a placebo. In DNA form, the CDR3 reads TGTGCCAGCTCACCGGAGAGCGGGAGAAGGAGCGGGGAGCTGTTTTTT. This codes for CASSPESGRRSGELFF.